The text below deals with one T cell receptor beta chain. What this receptor recognizes is not known. Base qualities are not at hand, and no much larger clone is one base apart. In the same sample, other DNA sequences code for this CDR3. These data come from a study of OX40 agonist ivuxolimab in advanced cancers. Looking at the study overall: The costimulatory receptor OX40 (CD134) was targeted by ivuxolimab, a fully human IgG2 agonistic monoclonal antibody. Intravenous ivuxolimab was administered to patients every 2 weeks at six dose levels: 0.01, 0.1, 0.3, 1.5, 3 and 10 mg/kg. Among the approximately 50 dose-escalation patients, some 20 had hepatocellular carcinoma, approximately 15 melanoma, 9 renal cell carcinoma and 9 head and neck cancer. In the dose-escalation cohort, 70% to 90% of patients were male, and the mean age was 60 years with a range of about 20 to 79. Patients were allowed to have had prior anti-PD-1, anti-PD-L1 or anti-CTLA-4 therapy, and approximately 40% of the dose-escalation patients had been treated with checkpoint inhibitors. Partial responses occurred in three dose-escalation patients, of whom one had hepatocellular carcinoma and two had cutaneous melanoma. Peripheral TCRbeta sequencing aimed to test whether ivuxolimab altered TCR sequence diversity and caused clonal T-cell expansion. The monotherapy dose-escalation portion (N ≈ 56 patients) of the phase I ivuxolimab trial is reported in the paper. Overall results and qualifications from the work: At doses of 0.1 to 3.0 mg/kg, clonal expansion of both CD4+ and CD8+ blood T cells was observed from baseline to week 6. In the 0.1-3.0 mg/kg groups, partial responders had among the lowest normalized peripheral clonal expansion, particularly in CD8+ T cells. After ivuxolimab, CD8+ T cells had more expanded clones than CD4+ T cells on average. Which antigens the clonally expanded peripheral T cells were specific for was not determined. Low levels of normalized T-cell clonal expansion were also seen in some patients who did not respond.

For sequencing of the TCRbeta CDR3 region, genomic DNA was extracted from the sorted cells. The immunoSEQ Assay was used to sequence the TCRbeta CDR3 regions. TCRdb re-hosts the immuneACCESS table, in-frame sequences only. Its copies lack some clones; in the studies checked, an unresolved V gene accounts for under half of them, and the cause for the rest is not known. Counted in this sample were approximately 74,000 clones; about 80% of them appeared once. The leading ten clones occupy 2% to 2.5% of the sample. CDR1 and CDR2, per the germline V gene (reference sequence), are MNHEY and SMNVEV. The CDR3 starts with the cysteine, ends with the phenylalanine, and has 14 residues. Of all the DNA, just the CDR3 is kept, 42 bases in frame from base 1. V is clipped by 5 bases and J by 7 bases, and the sequence between their germline boundaries is 15 bases long. The trial excluded patients who had a history of autoimmune disease or were on systemic immunosuppression. Peripheral blood for TCR sequencing was collected from all dose cohorts at baseline, on cycle 4 day 1, and on cycle 7 day 1. Samples came from an open-label, multicenter, first-in-human phase I dose-escalation trial of ivuxolimab. Adults with locally advanced or metastatic head and neck squamous cell, hepatocellular, melanoma or renal cell carcinoma were enrolled in the trial. Before TCR sequencing, CD4+ and CD8+ T cells were separately sorted from peripheral blood.

The sequence came from an adult with an advanced solid tumor such as melanoma, head and neck, liver or kidney cancer. This specimen was CD4+ or CD8+ T cells sorted from blood, taken in a trial of the OX40 agonist ivuxolimab. The chain couples TRBV27 to TRBJ1-5; TRBD1 is possibly the D segment (5 matching bases). In nucleotides, the sequence is TGTGCCAGCAGTCCCCGACGGGGGGAACAGCCCCAGCATTTT. It is translated as CASSPRRGEQPQHF.